A selection of T cell receptor beta chains follows, all from one sample in a study of PD-L1 blockade in urothelial cancer. Profiling relied on immunoSEQ multiplex PCR, and the TCRdb table lists in-frame clones only, not all of them. This sample has roughly 49,000 clones, with 87% found just once. Sequenced material: PBMCs, taken around atezolizumab (anti-PD-L1) treatment. Receptor source: a man aged 55 to 70 with urothelial cancer. CDR3s include the opening cysteine and the closing phenylalanine or tryptophan. A D gene is named only where the DNA matches it firmly. Size values are once, few and many counts, or a class for expanded clones, and some rows have none.

len,j_gene,v_gene,d_gene,abundance,CDR3nt,CDR3aa
20,TRBJ2-2,TRBV4-2,TRBD2,once,TGTGCCAGCAGCCAAGATCGGCTAGCGGGGGGAACAAGAACCGCCGGGGAGCTGTTTTTT,CASSQDRLAGGTRTAGELFF
13,TRBJ1-1,TRBV5-1,.,.,TGCGCCAGCAGCTTGGCCGGGACTCCCGAAGCTTTCTTT,CASSLAGTPEAFF
13,TRBJ1-5,TRBV6-5,.,.,TGTGCCAGCAGTTACTCGGCCAATCAGCCCCAGCATTTT,CASSYSANQPQHF
14,TRBJ2-5,TRBV15,TRBD1,.,TGTGCCACCAGCATCGACAGGGGGCCAGAGACCCAGTACTTC,CATSIDRGPETQYF
17,TRBJ1-2,TRBV7-9,.,.,TGTGCCAGCAGCTTTACAGGGCTGCTAACTCAATCCTATGGCTACACCTTC,CASSFTGLLTQSYGYTF
13,TRBJ1-5,TRBV15,.,.,TGTGCCACCAGCTCCCAAAGCAATCAGCCCCAGCATTTT,CATSSQSNQPQHF
14,TRBJ2-7,TRBV7-3,TRBD1,.,TGTGCCAGCAGCAAAACAGGGGGCTCCGACGAGCAGTACTTC,CASSKTGGSDEQYF
15,TRBJ2-1,TRBV4-2,TRBD2,.,TGTGCCAGCAGCCTGGGACTAGCGACCAACAATGAGCAGTTCTTC,CASSLGLATNNEQFF
14,TRBJ1-1,TRBV27,.,.,TGTGCCAGCAGTTTCTCGGGGTTTGGGACTGAAGCTTTCTTT,CASSFSGFGTEAFF
16,TRBJ1-4,TRBV9,TRBD1,.,TGTGCCAGCAGCGTCGGGAAGGGGGCGATTAATGAAAAACTGTTTTTT,CASSVGKGAINEKLFF
12,TRBJ1-2,TRBV11-2,.,.,TGTGCCAGCAGCTTACGGAGCGGCGGCTACACCTTC,CASSLRSGGYTF
15,TRBJ1-1,TRBV28,.,.,TGTGCCAGCAGTTTCTACAGCCTATATACCTCTGAAGCTTTCTTT,CASSFYSLYTSEAFF
12,TRBJ2-2,TRBV7-2,.,.,TGTGCCAGCAGCTCCTTTACCGGGGAGCTGTTTTTT,CASSSFTGELFF
15,TRBJ1-5,TRBV6-5,TRBD1,few,TGTGCCAGCAGACCTGGGACAGCTAGCAATCAGCCCCAGCATTTT,CASRPGTASNQPQHF
17,TRBJ1-2,TRBV27,.,few,TGTGCCAGCAGTTCCACCTGGGGGAGGAGGACTAACTATGGCTACACCTTC,CASSSTWGRRTNYGYTF
16,TRBJ1-6,TRBV7-9,TRBD1,.,TGTGCCAGCAGCTCACCGAGGGGACAGGTGATTTCACCCCTCCACTTT,CASSSPRGQVISPLHF
15,TRBJ2-3,TRBV7-3,.,.,TGTGCCAGCAGCAAATCGGGACTCTACACAGATACGCAGTATTTT,CASSKSGLYTDTQYF
14,TRBJ2-2,TRBV5-1,.,few,TGCGCCAGTAAAGACAGTGGGAACACCGGGGAGCTGTTTTTT,CASKDSGNTGELFF
15,TRBJ2-5,TRBV6-4,TRBD1,.,TGTGCCAGCAGTCCTGAGGCCTCAGGGGGAGAGACCCAGTACTTC,CASSPEASGGETQYF
15,TRBJ1-5,TRBV7-2,.,.,TGTGCCAGCAGCTACAGTCCGGAGGGCAATCAGCCCCAGCATTTT,CASSYSPEGNQPQHF
16,TRBJ2-1,TRBV7-2,TRBD1,.,TGTGCCAGCAGCGTCGTACAGGGGTCCATTTACAATGAGCAGTTCTTC,CASSVVQGSIYNEQFF
15,TRBJ1-1,TRBV5-1,.,.,TGCGCCAGCAGCTTGGACGGGGGGCGAGACACTGAAGCTTTCTTT,CASSLDGGRDTEAFF
16,TRBJ1-2,TRBV7-9,TRBD1,.,TGTGCCAGCAGCCCAATTAGGGGGACAGGGGATCTTGGCTACACCTTC,CASSPIRGTGDLGYTF
15,TRBJ1-5,TRBV5-5,.,.,TGTGCCAGCAGCCTCGGGGTGCTGAGCAATCAGCCCCAGCATTTT,CASSLGVLSNQPQHF
16,TRBJ1-6,TRBV18,.,.,TGTGCCAGCTCACCAGAGACGCCGAAGGGGCTCTCACCCCTCCACTTT,CASSPETPKGLSPLHF
14,TRBJ1-1,TRBV5-1,.,.,TGCGCCAGCAGCCCGGAGGGGCGAGGCACTGAAGCTTTCTTT,CASSPEGRGTEAFF
15,TRBJ1-2,TRBV6-1,.,.,TGTGCCAGCAGTGAGCAAACGTCAGCTAACTATGGCTACACCTTC,CASSEQTSANYGYTF
14,TRBJ2-7,TRBV11-2,TRBD2,.,TGTGCCAGCAGCTTAAGCGGGGGAGCCTACGAGCAGTACTTC,CASSLSGGAYEQYF
16,TRBJ2-1,TRBV1,.,.,TGCACCAGCAGCCAAGTGTGGGTCGGGGGGAGTGGTGAGCAATTCTTC,CTSSQVWVGGSGEQFF
13,TRBJ1-2,TRBV28,.,.,TGTGCCAGCAGTGTCCGGGATAACTATGGCTACACCTTC,CASSVRDNYGYTF
14,TRBJ1-4,TRBV2,.,.,TGTGCCAGCAAGAGCGTTTCAACTAATGAAAAACTGTTTTTT,CASKSVSTNEKLFF
13,TRBJ2-1,TRBV4-3,.,.,TGCGCCAGCAGCCTAACAGGTTACAATGAGCAGTTCTTC,CASSLTGYNEQFF
16,TRBJ2-3,TRBV7-8,.,.,TGTGCCAGCAGCTATGGTCCCCCAACTAGCACAGATACGCAGTATTTT,CASSYGPPTSTDTQYF
15,TRBJ2-3,TRBV30,TRBD2,.,TGTGCCTGGAGTGGCTCTGCGGGGGTACGATATACGCAGTATTTT,CAWSGSAGVRYTQYF
11,TRBJ2-7,TRBV10-3,.,.,TGTGCCATCAGTCGTAATTACGAGCAGTACTTC,CAISRNYEQYF
12,TRBJ1-2,TRBV29-1,TRBD1,.,TGCAGCGTTGACGACAGGGTCCATGGCTACACCTTC,CSVDDRVHGYTF
15,TRBJ1-6,TRBV10-3,.,few,TGTGCCATCAGACCCTCAGAAATTTTGGATTCACCCCTCCACTTT,CAIRPSEILDSPLHF
14,TRBJ1-5,TRBV6-5,.,.,TGTGCCAGCAGGACGGACAGAGGCAATCAGCCCCAGCATTTT,CASRTDRGNQPQHF
14,TRBJ2-1,TRBV2,TRBD1,.,TGTGCCAGCAGTATGGGACAGTATAACAATGAGCAGTTCTTC,CASSMGQYNNEQFF
14,TRBJ1-2,TRBV18,.,.,TGTGCCAGCTCACCATCGACAGCTTCATATGGCTACACCTTC,CASSPSTASYGYTF
16,TRBJ1-6,TRBV5-1,TRBD1,.,TGCGCCAGCAAATTAACCGGGACAGGGAGTATCTCACCCCTCCACTTT,CASKLTGTGSISPLHF
15,TRBJ1-5,TRBV19,.,.,TGTGCCAGTAGTTCACAGCTTAGTAGCAATCAGCCCCAGCATTTT,CASSSQLSSNQPQHF
15,TRBJ2-5,TRBV19,.,.,TGTGCCAGTAGTATGGAGACAGAATACCAAGAGACCCAGTACTTC,CASSMETEYQETQYF
14,TRBJ2-3,TRBV19,.,once,TGTGCCAGTAGTCCGGGAACTAGCACAGATACGCAGTATTTT,CASSPGTSTDTQYF
15,TRBJ2-7,TRBV27,.,.,TGTGCCAGCAGTTTATCGTTAAGCAAAATATACGAGCAGTACTTC,CASSLSLSKIYEQYF
14,TRBJ2-7,TRBV2,.,.,TGTGCCAGCAGGGGGACACTTACAACCTACGAGCAGTACTTC,CASRGTLTTYEQYF
14,TRBJ1-6,TRBV19,.,.,TGTGCCAGTAGTCCCGGACAGCCAAATTCACCCCTCCACTTT,CASSPGQPNSPLHF
16,TRBJ2-7,TRBV5-1,TRBD1,.,TGCGCCAGCAGCTATATACGGGACAGTACAGCCTACGAGCAGTACTTC,CASSYIRDSTAYEQYF
14,TRBJ1-5,TRBV5-6,.,.,TGTGCCAGCAGCTCTTTGGGGGGGGGTCAGCCCCAGCATTTT,CASSSLGGGQPQHF
15,TRBJ2-7,TRBV19,.,.,TGTGCCAGTAGTATGGCCAGGTCCCTCGCCTACGAGCAGTACTTC,CASSMARSLAYEQYF
20,TRBJ2-3,TRBV7-8,TRBD2,.,TGTGCCAGCAGCTCCCCTTGGGTTAGCGGGGTACTTACTATCACAGATACGCAGTATTTT,CASSSPWVSGVLTITDTQYF
14,TRBJ1-1,TRBV9,.,.,TGTGCCAGCAGCCCCCACAGGGTAAACACTGAAGCTTTCTTT,CASSPHRVNTEAFF
17,TRBJ2-2,TRBV5-1,TRBD2,.,TGCGCCAGCAGCTTTGATGTGAGGACTAGAGGGACCGGGGAGCTGTTTTTT,CASSFDVRTRGTGELFF
15,TRBJ2-2,TRBV7-8,.,once,TGTGCCAGCAGCTTGCAGTCCGCGAACACCGGGGAGCTGTTTTTT,CASSLQSANTGELFF